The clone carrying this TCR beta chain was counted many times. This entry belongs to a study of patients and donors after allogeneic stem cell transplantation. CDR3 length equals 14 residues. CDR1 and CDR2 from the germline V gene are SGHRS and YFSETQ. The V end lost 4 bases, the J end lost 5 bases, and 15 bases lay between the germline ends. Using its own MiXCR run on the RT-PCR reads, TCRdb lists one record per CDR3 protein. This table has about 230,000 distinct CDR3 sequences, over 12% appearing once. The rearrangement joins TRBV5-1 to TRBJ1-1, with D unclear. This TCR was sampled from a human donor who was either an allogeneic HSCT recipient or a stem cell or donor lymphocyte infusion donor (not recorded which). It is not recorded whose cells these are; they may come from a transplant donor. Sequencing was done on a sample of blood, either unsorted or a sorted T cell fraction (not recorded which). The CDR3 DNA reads TGCGCCAGCAGCAGGACCGATCTTAAGACTGAAGCTTTCTTT. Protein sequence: CASSRTDLKTEAFF. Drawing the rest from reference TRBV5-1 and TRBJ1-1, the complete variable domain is KAGVTQTPRYLIKTRGQQVTLSCSPISGHRSVSWYQQTPGQGLQFLFEYFSETQRNKGNFPGRFSGRQFSNSRSEMNVSTLELGDSALYLCASSRTDLKTEAFFGQGTRLTVV.